This T cell receptor (beta chain) emerged from a study of blood T cell repertoires in COVID-19 (TCRdb year 2020). Describing the broader study: Samples covering the acute and convalescent phases of COVID-19 were provided by collaborators in the United States, Italy and Spain. The samples were drawn from two sources: the first 160 participants of the ongoing ImmuneRACE study, and over 1,000 subjects contributed by 6 global collaborators. The dataset comprised deeply sampled blood TCRbeta repertoires from subjects exposed to, actively infected with, or recovered from COVID-19. Nearly every sample came with metadata listing a de-identified subject ID, COVID-19 status, age in years and sex. The material from the prospective study consisted of cDNA or gDNA derived from T cells, B-cell-depleted T cells, or PBMCs. The repertoires were released in a freely available public database meant as a resource for research on the immune response to SARS-CoV-2. Where available, HLA class I and class II types were taken from metadata supplied by the sample provider and were not determined by assay-based typing.

Results and caveats for the whole study, not just this receptor: How much clinical and demographic metadata was included differed by source and by participant, and the metadata was provided uncurated.

Each collaborating institution followed its own protocols to collect whole blood in K2EDTA tubes. For TCRbeta analysis, collaborators shipped samples in one of three forms: frozen whole blood, isolated PBMCs, or DNA extracted from either of those sample types. Remarks on this clone: The antigen it recognizes is unknown. No qualities accompany the bases; no much larger clone lies one base away.

TCRbeta CDR3 regions were amplified from genomic DNA using the immunoSEQ Assay, a bias-controlled multiplex PCR. Under the source paper's analysis protocol: The number of nucleated cells in each sample was estimated from the amplification of reference gene primers within the assay. To quantify the absolute abundance of each unique TCRbeta CDR3 rearrangement, sequence reads were collapsed and filtered. For each sample, productive Simpson clonality was calculated as the square root of Simpson's diversity index across productive rearrangements. This is the immuneACCESS table as TCRdb keeps it, with only in-frame sequences that have V and J called. A part of the clones is gone; compared with another copy, unresolved V genes explain less than half, and the rest is unexplained. D and trimming come from the DNA, and the V and J calls and clone size come from that table. The sample contains more than 14,000 clones, 85% to 95% of them found a single time. The ten top clones hold approximately 7.7% of the sample.

The receptor's source is a human donor with active COVID-19. The donor label of this sample is uncertain. Sequencing used peripheral blood.

The CDR3 reads CASSMTGGGDIQYF. The DNA reads as follows: TGTGCCAGCAGTATGACAGGGGGCGGGGACATTCAGTACTTC. The sequence links TRBV27 to TRBJ2-4, and TRBD1 aligns with 10 junction nucleotides. Per the germline V gene (reference sequence), MNHEY is the CDR1 and SMNVEV is the CDR2. The CDR3 contains 14 residues, cysteine and phenylalanine counted. Solely the CDR3 DNA is kept, with 42 bases framed from the first base. After removal of 5 bases from V and 8 bases from J, the junction retains 6 bases not matched to a gene.